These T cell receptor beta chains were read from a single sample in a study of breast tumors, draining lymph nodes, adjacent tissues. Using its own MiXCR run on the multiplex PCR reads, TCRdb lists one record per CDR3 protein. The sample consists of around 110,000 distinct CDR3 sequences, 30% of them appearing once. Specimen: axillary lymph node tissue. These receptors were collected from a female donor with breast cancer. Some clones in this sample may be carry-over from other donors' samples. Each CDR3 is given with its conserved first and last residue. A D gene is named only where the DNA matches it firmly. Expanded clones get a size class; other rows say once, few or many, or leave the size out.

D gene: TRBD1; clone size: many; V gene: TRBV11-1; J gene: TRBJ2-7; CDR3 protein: CASSPRILTGDSYEQYF; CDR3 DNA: TGTGCCAGCAGCCCCAGAATACTGACAGGGGATTCCTACGAGCAGTACTTC
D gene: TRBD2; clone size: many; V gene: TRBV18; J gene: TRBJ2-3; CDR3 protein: CASRGGSGDTQYF; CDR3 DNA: TGTGCCAGCCGGGGGGGCAGTGGAGATACGCAGTATTTT
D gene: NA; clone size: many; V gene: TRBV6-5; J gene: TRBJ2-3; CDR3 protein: CASSHSLYRAWTDTQYF; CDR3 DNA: TGTGCCAGCAGTCACTCCCTCTACAGGGCGTGGACAGATACGCAGTATTTT
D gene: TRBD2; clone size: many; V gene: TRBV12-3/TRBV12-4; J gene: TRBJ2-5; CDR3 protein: CASSFGAGGIQETQYF; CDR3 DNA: TGTGCCAGCAGTTTCGGAGCGGGGGGGATCCAAGAGACCCAGTACTTC
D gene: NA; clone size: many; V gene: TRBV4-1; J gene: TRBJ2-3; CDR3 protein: CASSQVTPSTDTQYF; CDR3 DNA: TGCGCCAGCAGCCAAGTAACACCAAGCACAGATACGCAGTATTTT
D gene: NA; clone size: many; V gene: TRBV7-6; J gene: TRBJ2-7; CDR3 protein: CASSRGREQYF; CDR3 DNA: TGTGCCAGCAGCCGAGGGCGGGAGCAGTACTTC
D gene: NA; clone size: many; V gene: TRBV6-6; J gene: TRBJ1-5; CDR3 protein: CASSYSISGSYSNQPQHF; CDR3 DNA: TGTGCCAGCAGTTACTCGATCTCAGGGAGCTATAGCAATCAGCCCCAGCATTTT
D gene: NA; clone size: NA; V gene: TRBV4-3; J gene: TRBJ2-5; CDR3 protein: CASSQGSGGGNETQYF; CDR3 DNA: TGCGCCAGCAGCCAAGGAAGCGGAGGGGGCAATGAGACCCAGTACTTC
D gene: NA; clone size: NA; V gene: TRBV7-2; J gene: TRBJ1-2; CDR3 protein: CASSFDHRNYGYTF; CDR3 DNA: TGTGCCAGCAGCTTTGATCACAGGAACTATGGCTACACCTTC
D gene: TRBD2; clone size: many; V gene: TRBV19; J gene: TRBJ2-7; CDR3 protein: CASSSRTSGSYEQYF; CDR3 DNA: TGTGCCAGTAGTTCCCGGACTAGCGGCTCCTACGAGCAGTACTTC
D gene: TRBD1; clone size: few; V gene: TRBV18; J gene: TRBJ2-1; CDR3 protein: CASSPYSGTGANEQFF; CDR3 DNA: TGTGCCAGCTCACCATACTCCGGGACAGGGGCCAATGAGCAGTTCTTC
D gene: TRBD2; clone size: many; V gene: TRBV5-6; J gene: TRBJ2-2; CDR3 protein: CASSLRLAGGTGELFF; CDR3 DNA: TGTGCCAGCAGCCTCCGACTAGCGGGAGGCACCGGGGAGCTGTTTTTT
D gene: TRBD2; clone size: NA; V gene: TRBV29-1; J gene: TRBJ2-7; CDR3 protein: CSVQGLAGVPYEQYF; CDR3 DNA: TGCAGCGTGCAGGGACTAGCGGGGGTACCCTACGAGCAGTACTTC
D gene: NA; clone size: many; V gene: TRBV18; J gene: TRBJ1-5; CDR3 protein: CASSQLGTALQPQHF; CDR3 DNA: TGTGCCAGCTCACAACTCGGGACGGCGCTTCAGCCCCAGCATTTT
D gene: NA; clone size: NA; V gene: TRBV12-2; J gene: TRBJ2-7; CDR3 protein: CASRWFRDILHEQYF; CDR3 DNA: TGTGCAAGTCGCTGGTTCCGGGACATCCTCCACGAGCAGTACTTC
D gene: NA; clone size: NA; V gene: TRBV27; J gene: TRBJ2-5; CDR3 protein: CASGFSRQEYQETQYF; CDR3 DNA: TGTGCCAGCGGTTTCTCCCGACAGGAATACCAAGAGACCCAGTACTTC
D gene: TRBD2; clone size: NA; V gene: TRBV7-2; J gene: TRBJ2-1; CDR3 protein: CAGSLAPGPAGEQFF; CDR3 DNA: TGTGCCGGCAGCTTAGCACCGGGACCAGCGGGGGAGCAGTTCTTC
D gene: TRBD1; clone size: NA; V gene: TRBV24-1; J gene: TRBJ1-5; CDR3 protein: CATSAGGTGSLYSNQPQHF; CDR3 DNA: TGTGCCACCAGTGCCGGGGGGACAGGGAGCCTCTATAGCAATCAGCCCCAGCATTTT
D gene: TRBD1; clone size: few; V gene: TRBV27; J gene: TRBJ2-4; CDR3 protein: CASSITGGLAKNIQYF; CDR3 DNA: TGTGCCAGCAGTATAACAGGGGGGCTAGCCAAAAACATTCAGTACTTC
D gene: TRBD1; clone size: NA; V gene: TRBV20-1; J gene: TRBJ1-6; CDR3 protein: CSARRTGRNSPLHF; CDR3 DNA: TGCAGTGCTCGCCGGACAGGGAGAAATTCACCCCTCCACTTT
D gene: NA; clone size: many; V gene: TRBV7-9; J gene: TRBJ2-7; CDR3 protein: CASSLDSRVGEQYF; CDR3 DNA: TGTGCCAGCAGCTTAGACTCAAGGGTGGGCGAGCAGTACTTC
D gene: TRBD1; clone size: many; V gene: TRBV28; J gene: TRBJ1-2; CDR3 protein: CASSPVDRTGAYGYTF; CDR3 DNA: TGTGCCAGCAGTCCAGTCGACCGGACAGGAGCTTATGGCTACACCTTC
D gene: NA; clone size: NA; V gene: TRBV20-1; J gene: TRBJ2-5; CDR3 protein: CSAFPAGLSNQPQYF; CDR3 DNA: TGCAGTGCCTTCCCAGCAGGACTTAGCAATCAGCCCCAGTACTTC
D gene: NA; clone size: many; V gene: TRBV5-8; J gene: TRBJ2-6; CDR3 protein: CASSISRGAGANVLTF; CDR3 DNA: TGTGCCAGCAGCATATCCAGGGGGGCTGGGGCCAACGTCCTGACTTTC
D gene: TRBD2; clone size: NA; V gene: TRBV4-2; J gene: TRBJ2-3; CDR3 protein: CASSQDGSGTWRDTQYF; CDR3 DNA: TGTGCCAGCAGCCAAGATGGTAGCGGGACGTGGAGGGATACGCAGTATTTT
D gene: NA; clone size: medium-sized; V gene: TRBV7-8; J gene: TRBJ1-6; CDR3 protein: CASSLVSVNNSPLHF; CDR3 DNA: TGTGCCAGCAGCTTAGTATCGGTGAATAATTCACCCCTCCACTTT
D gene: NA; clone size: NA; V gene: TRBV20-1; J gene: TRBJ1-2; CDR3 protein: CSATQGTGNTF; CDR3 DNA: TGCAGTGCGACACAGGGCACTGGAAACACCTTC
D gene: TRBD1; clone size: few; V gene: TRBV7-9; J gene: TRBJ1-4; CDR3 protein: CASSLSSGTGDEKLFF; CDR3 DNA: TGTGCCAGCAGCTTATCTTCCGGGACAGGGGATGAAAAACTGTTTTTT
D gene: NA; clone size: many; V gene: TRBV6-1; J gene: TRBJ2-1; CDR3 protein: CASSKFPASSYNEQFF; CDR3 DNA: TGTGCCAGCAGCAAATTTCCAGCGAGCTCCTACAATGAGCAGTTCTTC
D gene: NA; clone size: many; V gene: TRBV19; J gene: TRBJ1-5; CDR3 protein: CASSINRHYRQPQHF; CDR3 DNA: TGTGCCAGTAGTATTAACAGGCACTATCGTCAGCCCCAGCATTTT
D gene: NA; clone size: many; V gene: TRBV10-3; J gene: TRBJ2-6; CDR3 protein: CAIKGDGANVLTF; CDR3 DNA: TGTGCCATCAAGGGGGATGGGGCCAACGTCCTGACTTTC
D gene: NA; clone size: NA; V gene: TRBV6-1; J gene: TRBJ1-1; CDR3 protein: CASWGRGFTEALF; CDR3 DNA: TGTGCCAGCTGGGGCAGGGGATTTACTGAAGCTCTCTTT
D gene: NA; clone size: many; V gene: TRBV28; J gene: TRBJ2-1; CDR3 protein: CASSPLGLHLSYNEQFF; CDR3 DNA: TGTGCCAGCAGCCCCCTGGGACTCCACCTCTCCTACAATGAGCAGTTCTTC
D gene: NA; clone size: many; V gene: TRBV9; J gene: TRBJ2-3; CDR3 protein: CASSVKGVDTQYF; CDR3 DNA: TGTGCCAGCAGCGTAAAAGGGGTGGATACGCAGTATTTT
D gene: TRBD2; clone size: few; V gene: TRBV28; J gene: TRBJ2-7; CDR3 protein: CASSFGGTTRAREQYF; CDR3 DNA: TGTGCCAGCAGTTTCGGGGGGACTACGAGAGCTAGGGAGCAGTACTTC
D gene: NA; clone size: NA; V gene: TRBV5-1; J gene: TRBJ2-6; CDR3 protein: CASSPGFSYICSASTGAGANVLTF; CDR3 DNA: NA
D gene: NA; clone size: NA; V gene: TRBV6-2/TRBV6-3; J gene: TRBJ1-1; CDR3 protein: CASTDEQTHTEAFF; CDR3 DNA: TGTGCCAGCACCGACGAACAGACGCACACTGAAGCTTTCTTT
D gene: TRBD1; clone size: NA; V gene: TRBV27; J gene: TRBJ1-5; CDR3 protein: CASSLTGTAFSNRPQHF; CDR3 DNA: TGTGCCAGCAGTTTGACCGGGACAGCTTTCAGCAATCGGCCCCAGCATTTT
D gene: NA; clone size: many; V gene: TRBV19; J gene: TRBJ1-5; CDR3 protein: CASTDRRGWDQPQHF; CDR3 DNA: TGTGCCAGTACCGATCGCAGGGGTTGGGATCAGCCCCAGCATTTT
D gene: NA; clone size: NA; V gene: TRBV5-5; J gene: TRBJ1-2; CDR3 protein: CASSLGDKGYGYTF; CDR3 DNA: TGTGCCAGCAGCTTGGGGGACAAGGGCTATGGCTACACCTTC
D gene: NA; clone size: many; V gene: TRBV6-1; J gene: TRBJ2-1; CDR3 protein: CASRAVDEQFF; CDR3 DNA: TGTGCCAGCAGAGCAGTGGATGAGCAGTTCTTC